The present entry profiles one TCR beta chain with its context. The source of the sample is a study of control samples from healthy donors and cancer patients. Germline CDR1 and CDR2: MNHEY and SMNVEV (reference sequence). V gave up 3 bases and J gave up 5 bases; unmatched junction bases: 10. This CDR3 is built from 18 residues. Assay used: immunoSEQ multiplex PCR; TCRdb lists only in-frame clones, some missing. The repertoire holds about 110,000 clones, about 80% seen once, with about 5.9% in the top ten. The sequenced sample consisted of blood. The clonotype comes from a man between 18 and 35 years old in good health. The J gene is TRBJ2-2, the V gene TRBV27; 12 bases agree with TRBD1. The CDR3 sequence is CASSFWDRGRGVTGELFF. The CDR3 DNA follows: TGTGCCAGCAGTTTTTGGGACAGGGGGCGCGGAGTGACCGGGGAGCTGTTTTTT.